This note documents a single TCR beta chain sequence. The data are from a study of blood T cell repertoires in COVID-19. Data came from immunoSEQ multiplex PCR; TCRdb stores just in-frame clones and leaves some out. Here the sample spans under 250,000 clones, 83% being singletons. V was pared by 6 bases and J by 6 bases, with 18 bases of the junction left unmatched. CDR1 and CDR2 (germline): SGHDT, YYEEEE. This CDR3 has 16 amino acids. Sequenced sample: PBMCs or T cells enriched from blood (not recorded which). This sequence was found in a woman aged 45-59 years who had been exposed to COVID-19. This chain joins TRBV5-6 and TRBJ2-7; TRBD2 agrees at 7 bases. The chain's CDR3 is CASIRRAGTGVVEQYF. The CDR3, as DNA: TGTGCCAGCATACGCAGAGCGGGGACCGGGGTCGTCGAGCAGTACTTC.